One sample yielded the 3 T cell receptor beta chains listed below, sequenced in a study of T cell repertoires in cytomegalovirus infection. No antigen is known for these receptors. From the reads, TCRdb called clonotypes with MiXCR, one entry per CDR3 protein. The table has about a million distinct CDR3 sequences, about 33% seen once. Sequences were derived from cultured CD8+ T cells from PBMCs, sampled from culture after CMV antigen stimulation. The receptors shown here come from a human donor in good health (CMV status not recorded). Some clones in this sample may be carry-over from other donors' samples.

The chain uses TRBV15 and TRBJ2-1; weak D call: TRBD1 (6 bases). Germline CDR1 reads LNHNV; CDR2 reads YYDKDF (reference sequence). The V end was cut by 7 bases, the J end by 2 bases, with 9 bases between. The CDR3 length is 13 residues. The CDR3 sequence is CATTGEAYNEQFF. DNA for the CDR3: TGTGCCACCACAGGGGAAGCCTACAATGAGCAGTTCTTC.

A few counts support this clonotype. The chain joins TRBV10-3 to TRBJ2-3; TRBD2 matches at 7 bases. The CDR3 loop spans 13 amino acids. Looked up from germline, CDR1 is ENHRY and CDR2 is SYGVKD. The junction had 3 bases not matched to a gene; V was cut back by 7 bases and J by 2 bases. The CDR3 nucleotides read TGTGCCATCACCCTAGCGGACACAGATACGCAGTATTTT. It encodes CAITLADTDTQYF.

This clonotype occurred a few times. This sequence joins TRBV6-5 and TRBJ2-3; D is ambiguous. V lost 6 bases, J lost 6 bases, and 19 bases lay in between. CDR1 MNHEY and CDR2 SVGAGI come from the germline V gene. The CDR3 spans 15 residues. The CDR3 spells CASRLSWVQLDTQYF. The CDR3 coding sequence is TGTGCCAGCAGGCTCTCCTGGGTCCAGTTGGATACGCAGTATTTT.